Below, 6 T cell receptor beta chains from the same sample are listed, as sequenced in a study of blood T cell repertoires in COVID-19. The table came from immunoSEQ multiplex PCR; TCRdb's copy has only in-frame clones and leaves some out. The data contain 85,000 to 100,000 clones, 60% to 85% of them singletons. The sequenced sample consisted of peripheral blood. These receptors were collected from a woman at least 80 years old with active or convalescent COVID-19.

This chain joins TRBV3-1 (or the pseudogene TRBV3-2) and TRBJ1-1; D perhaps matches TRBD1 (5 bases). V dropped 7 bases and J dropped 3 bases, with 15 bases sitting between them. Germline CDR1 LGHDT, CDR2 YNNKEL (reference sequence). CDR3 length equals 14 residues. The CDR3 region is CASTLGGLDTEAFF. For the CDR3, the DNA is TGTGCCAGCACCCTGGGGGGGTTGGACACTGAAGCTTTCTTT.

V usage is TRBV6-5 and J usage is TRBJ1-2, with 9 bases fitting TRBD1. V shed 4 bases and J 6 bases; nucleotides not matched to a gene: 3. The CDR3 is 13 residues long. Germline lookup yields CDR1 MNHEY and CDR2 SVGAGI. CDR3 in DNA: TGTGCCAGCAGTTGGACAGGGGCGAATGGCTACACCTTC. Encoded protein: CASSWTGANGYTF.

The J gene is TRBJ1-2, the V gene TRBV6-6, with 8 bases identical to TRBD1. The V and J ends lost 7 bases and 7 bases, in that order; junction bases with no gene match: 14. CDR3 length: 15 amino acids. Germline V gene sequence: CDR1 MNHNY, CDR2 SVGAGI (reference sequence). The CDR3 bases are TGTGCCAGCACCCAACCCGGGACAGGCCATCTTGGCTACACCTTC. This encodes CASTQPGTGHLGYTF.

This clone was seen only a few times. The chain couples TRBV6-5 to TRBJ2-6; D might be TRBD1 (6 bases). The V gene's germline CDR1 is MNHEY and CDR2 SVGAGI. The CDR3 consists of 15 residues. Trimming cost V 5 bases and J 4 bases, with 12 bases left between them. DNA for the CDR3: TGTGCCAGCAGTCCAGGGGATCTAGGGGCCAACGTCCTGACTTTC. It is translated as CASSPGDLGANVLTF.

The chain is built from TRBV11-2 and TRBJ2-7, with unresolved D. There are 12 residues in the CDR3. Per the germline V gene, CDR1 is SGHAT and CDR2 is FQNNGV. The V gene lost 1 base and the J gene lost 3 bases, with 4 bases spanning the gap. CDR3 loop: CASSLVNYEQYF. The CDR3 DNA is TGTGCCAGCAGCTTAGTCAACTACGAGCAGTACTTC.

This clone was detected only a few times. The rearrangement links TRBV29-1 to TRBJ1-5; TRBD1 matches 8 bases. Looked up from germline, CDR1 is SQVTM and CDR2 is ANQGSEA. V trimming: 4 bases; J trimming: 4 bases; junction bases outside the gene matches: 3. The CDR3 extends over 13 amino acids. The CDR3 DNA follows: TGCAGCGTTGGACAGGGGCAAAATCAGCCCCAGCATTTT. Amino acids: CSVGQGQNQPQHF.